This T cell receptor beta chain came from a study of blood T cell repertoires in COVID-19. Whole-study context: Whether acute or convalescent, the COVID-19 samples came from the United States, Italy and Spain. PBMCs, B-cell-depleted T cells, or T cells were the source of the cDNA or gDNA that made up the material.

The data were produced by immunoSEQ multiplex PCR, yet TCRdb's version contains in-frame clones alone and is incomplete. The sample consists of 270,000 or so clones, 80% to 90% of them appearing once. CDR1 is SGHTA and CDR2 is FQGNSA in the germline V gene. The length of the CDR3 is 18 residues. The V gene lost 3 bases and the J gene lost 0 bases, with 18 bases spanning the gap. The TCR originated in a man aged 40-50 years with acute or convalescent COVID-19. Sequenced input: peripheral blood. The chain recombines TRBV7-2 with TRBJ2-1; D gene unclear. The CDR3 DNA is TGTGCCAGCAGCTTCCCTAGGATGGCAGCGAGCTCCTACAATGAGCAGTTCTTC. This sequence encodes CASSFPRMAASSYNEQFF. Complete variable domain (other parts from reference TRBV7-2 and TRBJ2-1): GAGVSQSPSNKVTEKGKDVELRCDPISGHTALYWYRQSLGQGLEFLIYFQGNSAPDKSGLPSDRFSAERTGGSVSTLTIQRTQQEDSAVYLCASSFPRMAASSYNEQFFGPGTRLTVL.